Included here is one TCR beta chain sequence, with context. Antigen: not known. The primer mix had 60 Vbeta and 13 Jbeta primers. Sequencing was performed with immunoSEQ multiplex PCR; in TCRdb, only in-frame clones are kept and a portion is missing. The data show 200,000 or so clones, 82% seen once. The CDR3 covers 15 residues. Germline V lookup: CDR1 SGHTA, CDR2 FQGNSA. V trimming: 5 bases; J trimming: 0 bases; junction bases outside the gene matches: 5. These data are taken from a study of cytomegalovirus exposure and HLA in healthy donors. About the research overall: Within the Caucasian-associated ancestry cluster were roughly 79% of the approximately 390 genotyped donors.

Study-level findings and limits: It was confirmed in vitro that a few of the CMV-associated chains were specific for CMV antigens.

This sequence originates from a boy aged 2 to 10 in good health and CMV-seronegative. The gene calls are TRBV7-2 and TRBJ1-2; 8 bases match TRBD1. The specimen sequenced was PBMCs. CDR3 coding DNA: TGTGCCAGCAGCCGTGACAGGGGAACTAACTATGGCTACACCTTC. It yields the protein CASSRDRGTNYGYTF.